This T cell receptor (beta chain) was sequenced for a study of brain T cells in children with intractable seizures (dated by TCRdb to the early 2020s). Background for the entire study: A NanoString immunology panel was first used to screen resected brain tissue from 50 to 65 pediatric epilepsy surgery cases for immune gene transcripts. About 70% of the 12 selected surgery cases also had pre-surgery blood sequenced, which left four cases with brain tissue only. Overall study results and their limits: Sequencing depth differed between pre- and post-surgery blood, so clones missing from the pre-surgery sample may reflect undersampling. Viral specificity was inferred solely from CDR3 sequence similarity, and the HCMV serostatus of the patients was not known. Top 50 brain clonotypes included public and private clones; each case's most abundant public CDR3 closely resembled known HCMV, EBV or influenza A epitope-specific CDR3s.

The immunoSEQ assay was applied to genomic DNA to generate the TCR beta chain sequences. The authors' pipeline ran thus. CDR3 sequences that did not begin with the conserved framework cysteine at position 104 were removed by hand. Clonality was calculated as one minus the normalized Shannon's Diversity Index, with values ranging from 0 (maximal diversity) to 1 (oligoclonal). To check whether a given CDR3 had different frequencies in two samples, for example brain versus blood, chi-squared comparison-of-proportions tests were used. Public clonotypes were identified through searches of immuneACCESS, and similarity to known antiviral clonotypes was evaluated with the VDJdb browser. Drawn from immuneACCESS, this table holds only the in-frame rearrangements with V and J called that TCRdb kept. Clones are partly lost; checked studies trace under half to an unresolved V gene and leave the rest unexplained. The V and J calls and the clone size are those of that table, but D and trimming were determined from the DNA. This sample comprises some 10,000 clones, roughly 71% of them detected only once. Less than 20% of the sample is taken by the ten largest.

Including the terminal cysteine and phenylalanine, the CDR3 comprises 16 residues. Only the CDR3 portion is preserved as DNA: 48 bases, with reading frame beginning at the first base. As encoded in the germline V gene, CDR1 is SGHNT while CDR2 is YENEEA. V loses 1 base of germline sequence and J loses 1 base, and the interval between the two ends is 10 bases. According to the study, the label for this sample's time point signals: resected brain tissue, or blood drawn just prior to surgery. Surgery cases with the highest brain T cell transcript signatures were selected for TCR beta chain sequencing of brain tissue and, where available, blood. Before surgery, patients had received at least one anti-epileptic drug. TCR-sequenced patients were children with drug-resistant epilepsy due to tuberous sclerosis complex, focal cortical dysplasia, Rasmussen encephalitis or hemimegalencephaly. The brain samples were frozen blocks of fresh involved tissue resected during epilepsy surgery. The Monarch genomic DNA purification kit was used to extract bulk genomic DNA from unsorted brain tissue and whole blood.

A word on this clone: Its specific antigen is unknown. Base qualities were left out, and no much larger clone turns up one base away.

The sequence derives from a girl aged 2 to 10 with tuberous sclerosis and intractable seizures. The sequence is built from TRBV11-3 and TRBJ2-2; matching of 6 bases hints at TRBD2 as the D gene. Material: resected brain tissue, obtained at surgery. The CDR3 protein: CASSLGGRMNTGELFF. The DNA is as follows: TGTGCCAGCAGCTTAGGGGGGAGGATGAACACCGGGGAGCTGTTTTTT.